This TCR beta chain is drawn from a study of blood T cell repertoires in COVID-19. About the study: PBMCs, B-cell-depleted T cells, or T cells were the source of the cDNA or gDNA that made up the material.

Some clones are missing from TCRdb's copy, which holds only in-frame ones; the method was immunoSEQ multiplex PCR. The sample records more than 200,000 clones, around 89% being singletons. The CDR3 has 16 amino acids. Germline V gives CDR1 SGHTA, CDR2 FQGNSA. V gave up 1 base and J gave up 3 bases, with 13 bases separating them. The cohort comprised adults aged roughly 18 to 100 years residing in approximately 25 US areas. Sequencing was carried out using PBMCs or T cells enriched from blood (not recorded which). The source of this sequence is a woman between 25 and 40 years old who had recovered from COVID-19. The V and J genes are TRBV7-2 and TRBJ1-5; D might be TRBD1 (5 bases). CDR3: CASSLVPAGNNQPQHF. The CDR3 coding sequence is TGTGCCAGCAGCTTAGTCCCAGCAGGGAACAATCAGCCCCAGCATTTT.